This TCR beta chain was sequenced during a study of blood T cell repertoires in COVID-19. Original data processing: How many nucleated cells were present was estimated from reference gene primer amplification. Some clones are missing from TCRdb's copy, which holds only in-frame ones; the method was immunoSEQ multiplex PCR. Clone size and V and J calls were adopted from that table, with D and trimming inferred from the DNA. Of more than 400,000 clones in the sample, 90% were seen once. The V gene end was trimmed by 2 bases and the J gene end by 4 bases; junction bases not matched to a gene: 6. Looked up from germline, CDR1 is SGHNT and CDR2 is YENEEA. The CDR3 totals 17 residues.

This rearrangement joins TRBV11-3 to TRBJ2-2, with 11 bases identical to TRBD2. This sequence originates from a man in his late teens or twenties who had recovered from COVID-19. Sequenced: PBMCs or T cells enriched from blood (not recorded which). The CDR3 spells CASSLRIAGGSTGELFF. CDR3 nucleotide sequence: TGTGCCAGCAGCTTAAGGATAGCGGGGGGGAGCACCGGGGAGCTGTTTTTT.